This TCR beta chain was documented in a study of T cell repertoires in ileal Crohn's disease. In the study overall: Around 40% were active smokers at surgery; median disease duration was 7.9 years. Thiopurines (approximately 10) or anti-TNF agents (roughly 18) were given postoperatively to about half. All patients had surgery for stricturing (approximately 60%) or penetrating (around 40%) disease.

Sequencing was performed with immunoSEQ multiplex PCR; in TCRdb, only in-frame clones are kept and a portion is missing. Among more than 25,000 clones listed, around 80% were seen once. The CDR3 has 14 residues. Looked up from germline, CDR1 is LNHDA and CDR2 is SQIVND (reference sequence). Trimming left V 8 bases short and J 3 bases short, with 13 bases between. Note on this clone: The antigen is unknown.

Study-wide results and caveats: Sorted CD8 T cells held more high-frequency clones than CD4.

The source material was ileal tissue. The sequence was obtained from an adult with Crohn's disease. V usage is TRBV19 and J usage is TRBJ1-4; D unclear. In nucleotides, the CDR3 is TGTGCCAGTGTAAAGCGGGGATCTAATGAAAAACTGTTTTTT. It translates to CASVKRGSNEKLFF.